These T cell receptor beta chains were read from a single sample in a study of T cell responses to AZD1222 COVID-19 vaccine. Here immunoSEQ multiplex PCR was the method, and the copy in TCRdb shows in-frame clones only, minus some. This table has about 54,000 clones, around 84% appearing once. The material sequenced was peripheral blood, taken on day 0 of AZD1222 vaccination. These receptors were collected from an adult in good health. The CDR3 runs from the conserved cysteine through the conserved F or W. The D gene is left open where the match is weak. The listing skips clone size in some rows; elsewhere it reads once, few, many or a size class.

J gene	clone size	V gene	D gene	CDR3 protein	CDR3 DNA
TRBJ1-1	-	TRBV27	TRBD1	CASSLFGTGHTEAFF	TGTGCCAGCAGTTTATTCGGGACAGGCCACACTGAAGCTTTCTTT
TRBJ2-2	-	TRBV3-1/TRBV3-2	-	CASSLDRELFF	TGTGCCAGCAGCCTAGATAGGGAGCTGTTTTTT
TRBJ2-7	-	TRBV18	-	CASSPQLGSYEQYF	TGTGCCAGCTCACCACAGTTGGGGTCCTACGAGCAGTACTTC
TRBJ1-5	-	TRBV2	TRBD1	CASTTTGGGQPQHF	TGTGCCAGCACCACGACAGGGGGCGGTCAGCCCCAGCATTTT
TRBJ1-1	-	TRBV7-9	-	CASSFGGLNTEAFF	TGTGCCAGCAGCTTCGGGGGCCTCAACACTGAAGCTTTCTTT
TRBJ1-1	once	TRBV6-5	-	CASSFGTENTEAFF	TGTGCCAGCAGTTTCGGGACTGAGAACACTGAAGCTTTCTTT
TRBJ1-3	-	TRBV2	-	CASSFRETGNTIYF	TGTGCCAGCAGTTTCAGGGAAACGGGAAACACCATATATTTT
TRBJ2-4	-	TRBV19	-	CASRYTDQAKNIQYF	TGTGCCAGTAGATATACAGATCAGGCCAAAAACATTCAGTACTTC
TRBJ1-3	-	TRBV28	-	CASSFFRTSGNTIYF	TGTGCCAGCAGTTTTTTCAGGACTTCTGGAAACACCATATATTTT
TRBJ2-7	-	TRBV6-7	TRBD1	CASSSDRGPVYEQYF	TGTGCCAGCAGTTCAGACAGGGGCCCCGTCTACGAGCAGTACTTC
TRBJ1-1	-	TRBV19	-	CASSYGTPNTEAFF	TGTGCCAGTAGTTACGGGACCCCGAACACTGAAGCTTTCTTT
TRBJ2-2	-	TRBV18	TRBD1	CASSQGQINTGELFF	TGTGCCAGCTCCCAGGGACAGATTAACACCGGGGAGCTGTTTTTT
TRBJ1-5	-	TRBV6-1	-	CASSDEGGFHQPQHF	TGTGCCAGCAGTGACGAAGGAGGGTTCCATCAGCCCCAGCATTTT
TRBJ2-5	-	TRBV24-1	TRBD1	CATSLTRGLGETQYF	TGTGCCACCAGTCTAACTAGGGGGCTGGGAGAGACCCAGTACTTC
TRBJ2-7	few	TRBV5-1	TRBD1	CASSLAPRDRSSYEQYF	TGCGCCAGCAGCTTGGCTCCCCGGGACAGGAGCTCCTACGAGCAGTACTTC
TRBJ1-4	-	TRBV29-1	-	CSVEKGEKLFF	TGCAGCGTTGAGAAGGGCGAAAAACTGTTTTTT
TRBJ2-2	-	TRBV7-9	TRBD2	CASSQRGYTGELFF	TGTGCCAGCAGCCAGCGGGGGTACACCGGGGAGCTGTTTTTT
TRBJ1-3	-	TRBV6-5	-	CASSYSKAGRENTIYF	TGTGCCAGCAGTTACTCGAAGGCCGGGAGGGAAAACACCATATATTTT